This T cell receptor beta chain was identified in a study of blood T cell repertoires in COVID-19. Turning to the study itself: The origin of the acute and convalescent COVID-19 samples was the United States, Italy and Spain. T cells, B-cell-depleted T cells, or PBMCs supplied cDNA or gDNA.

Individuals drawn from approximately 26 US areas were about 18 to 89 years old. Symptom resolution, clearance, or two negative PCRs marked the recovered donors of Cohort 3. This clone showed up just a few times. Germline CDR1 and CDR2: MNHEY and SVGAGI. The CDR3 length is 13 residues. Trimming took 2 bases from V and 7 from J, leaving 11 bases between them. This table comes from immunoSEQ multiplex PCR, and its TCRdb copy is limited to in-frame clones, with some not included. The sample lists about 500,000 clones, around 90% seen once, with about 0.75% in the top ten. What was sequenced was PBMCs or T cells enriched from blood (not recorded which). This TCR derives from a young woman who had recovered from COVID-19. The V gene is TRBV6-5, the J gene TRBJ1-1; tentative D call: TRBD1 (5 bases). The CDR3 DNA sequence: TGTGCCAGCAGTTACCCCGGGGGTATTGAAGCTTTCTTT. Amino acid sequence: CASSYPGGIEAFF.